What follows are 29 T cell receptor beta chains derived from one specimen sequenced in a study of cytomegalovirus exposure and HLA in healthy donors (dated by TCRdb to 2017 to 2019). The method was the immunoSEQ multiplex PCR assay. Here the immuneACCESS table is served through TCRdb, limited to in-frame sequences with V and J called. Missing clones are a known gap in these copies; in checked studies unresolved V genes cover under half, and the rest lacks a known reason. This sample comprises roughly 100,000 clones, about 95% of them detected only once. 0.8% to 0.9% of the sample is held by the ten biggest clonotypes. The source material was PBMCs. The receptors were gathered from a woman under 30 in good health and CMV-seronegative.

This sequence joins TRBV9 and TRBJ2-3; 16 positions agree with TRBD2. The CDR3 spans 16 residues. Germline loops: CDR1 SGDLS, CDR2 YYNGEE. With 4 bases clipped from V and 6 bases from J, the junction kept 5 bases outside the gene matches. This chain's CDR3 is CASSPGTSGRGDTQYF. CDR3 nucleotides: TGTGCCAGCAGCCCAGGGACTAGCGGGAGGGGGGATACGCAGTATTTT. Looking up the rest from reference TRBV9 and TRBJ2-3 gives the full variable domain: DSGVTQTPKHLITATGQRVTLRCSPRSGDLSVYWYQQSLDQGLQFLIQYYNGEERAKGNILERFSAQQFPDLHSELNLSSLELGDSALYFCASSPGTSGRGDTQYFGPGTRLTVL.

This sequence joins TRBV18 and TRBJ1-1; 7 nucleotides align to TRBD1. This CDR3 region has 16 residues. V lost 3 bases to trimming and J lost 0 bases; unmatched junction nucleotides: 7. Germline V lookup: CDR1 KGHSH, CDR2 LQKENI. The CDR3 region is CASSPQGTGVNTEAFF. The CDR3 coding sequence is TGTGCCAGCTCACCGCAGGGTACAGGGGTGAACACTGAAGCTTTCTTT.

The chain joins TRBV6-1 to TRBJ2-7; D might be TRBD1 (6 bases). V was shortened by 2 bases and J by 6 bases, with 8 bases between the two germline ends. Per germline, CDR1 MNHNS and CDR2 SASEGT. The CDR3 consists of 12 residues. The CDR3 loop reads CASSELGGEQYF. CDR3 DNA: TGTGCCAGCAGTGAATTAGGGGGCGAGCAGTACTTC.

The CDR3 DNA follows: TGTGCCAGCAGTGAGCTGAATCAGGGGCTGGGAAACACCATATATTTT. Translating gives CASSELNQGLGNTIYF. V and J are TRBV25-1 and TRBJ1-3, with D possibly matching TRBD1 (6 bases). CDR3 size: 16 residues. The V gene lost 3 bases and the J gene lost 4 bases, with 16 bases spanning the gap. Germline V gene sequence: CDR1 MGHDK, CDR2 SYGVNS.

The genes are TRBV7-9 and TRBJ2-2; possibly TRBD1 for D (7 bases). Per germline, CDR1 SEHNR and CDR2 FQNEAQ (reference sequence). There are 17 residues in the CDR3. V was pared by 5 bases and J by 5 bases, with 21 bases between. The CDR3 region has the DNA TGTGCCAGCAGCCCCCCCGGAGGGGGCCCAGCAACCGGGGAGCTGTTTTTT. This translates into CASSPPGGGPATGELFF.

J is TRBJ2-2 and V is TRBV19, with D possibly matching TRBD1 (5 bases). The CDR3 sequence is 14 residues long. V was trimmed by 5 bases and J by 2 bases, leaving 9 bases between them. Looked up from germline, CDR1 is LNHDA and CDR2 is SQIVND (reference sequence). The CDR3 is CASSYDSNTGELFF. The CDR3 region has the DNA TGTGCCAGTAGTTATGACAGCAACACCGGGGAGCTGTTTTTT.

The V gene is TRBV5-1, the J gene TRBJ1-1; D unclear. Germline V gene lookup returns CDR1 SGHRS and CDR2 YFSETQ. V was shortened by 0 bases and J by 4 bases, with 10 bases between the two germline ends. CDR3 size: 14 residues. The CDR3 protein is CASSLEGGSTEAFF. In DNA, the CDR3 is TGCGCCAGCAGCTTGGAGGGCGGGAGCACTGAAGCTTTCTTT.

V and J are TRBV12-2 and TRBJ1-5; TRBD1, as called in the table, went unchecked against the DNA. TRBV12-2 has pseudogene status. This CDR3 spans 14 amino acids. The CDR3 reads CASRRTGEDQPQHF. As DNA, the CDR3 is TGTGCAAGTCGCAGGACAGGGGAGGATCAGCCCCAGCATTTT.

The rearrangement joins TRBV4-1 to TRBJ2-1; 13 bases align to TRBD2. The CDR3 runs to 17 residues. V lost 5 bases to trimming and J lost 0 bases; unmatched junction nucleotides: 4. CDR1 and CDR2 (germline): MGHRA, YSYEKL. CDR3 residues: CASSSRTSGSSYNEQFF. The CDR3 DNA follows: TGCGCCAGCAGCTCCCGGACTAGCGGGAGCTCCTACAATGAGCAGTTCTTC.

This clone was observed a single time. The chain links TRBV11-2 to TRBJ2-7; TRBD1 might be the D (6 bases). Trimming pared 5 bases from V and 5 bases from J, leaving 16 bases between. Germline V gene sequence: CDR1 SGHAT, CDR2 FQNNGV. The CDR3 totals 14 residues. The CDR3: CASSPAGAQDEQYF. CDR3 coding DNA: TGTGCCAGCAGCCCAGCAGGGGCGCAGGACGAGCAGTACTTC.

The chain recombines TRBV4-2 with TRBJ2-7, with a weak D call TRBD2 (5 bases). The V end lost 0 bases, the J end lost 11 bases, and 17 bases lay between the germline ends. CDR3 length: 14 amino acids. CDR1 and CDR2 from the germline V gene are LGHNA and YNFKEQ. The CDR3 nucleotides read TGTGCCAGCAGCCAAGAGCTAGGTACGGGAAAGGAGTACTTC. It yields the protein CASSQELGTGKEYF.

The rearrangement joins TRBV5-6 to TRBJ1-6; D is perhaps TRBD1 (5 bases). CDR1 is SGHDT, CDR2 YYEEEE, per germline. V lost 2 bases, J lost 10 bases, and 7 bases lay in between. The CDR3 length is 12 residues. CDR3 amino acids: CASSFGGSPLHF. The CDR3 DNA is TGTGCCAGCAGCTTCGGGGGGTCACCCCTCCACTTT.

This chain uses TRBV2 with TRBJ2-3; TRBD2 matches 7 bases. J gave up 4 bases and V 6 bases, and 13 bases lay outside the gene matches. CDR1 and CDR2 from the germline V gene are SNHLY and FYNNEI. The CDR3 covers 16 residues. CDR3 sequence: CASSGSTTSASDTQYF. The CDR3 DNA reads TGTGCCAGCAGCGGGTCCACTACTAGCGCTTCAGATACGCAGTATTTT.

The chain couples TRBV27 to TRBJ2-3; D is undetermined. CDR1 and CDR2 from the germline V gene are MNHEY and SMNVEV (reference sequence). V gave up 4 bases and J gave up 5 bases, with 7 bases separating them. This CDR3 region has 12 residues. The DNA of the CDR3 is TGTGCCAGCAGTTACAGTTTAGATACGCAGTATTTT. Amino acids: CASSYSLDTQYF.

The chain uses TRBV5-1 and TRBJ2-3; 9 bases align to TRBD1. V trimming: 5 bases; J trimming: 4 bases; junction bases outside the gene matches: 8. The CDR3 totals 15 residues. In germline, CDR1 is SGHRS, CDR2 YFSETQ. This CDR3 is CASRVGTGFADTQYF. In nucleotides, the CDR3 is TGCGCCAGCAGGGTTGGGACAGGGTTTGCAGATACGCAGTATTTT.

J is TRBJ2-1 and V is TRBV5-4; 8 positions agree with TRBD2. This CDR3 is 15 amino acids long. V lost 0 bases, J lost 9 bases, and 8 bases stayed unmatched. Germline lookup yields CDR1 SGHNT and CDR2 YYREEE (reference sequence). The CDR3 DNA reads TGTGCCAGCAGCTTGGCGGCCGGGGGGGTTGTTGAGCAGTTCTTC. It is translated as CASSLAAGGVVEQFF.

This chain joins TRBV6-6 and TRBJ1-1; 8 nucleotides agree with TRBD1. J was trimmed by 5 bases and V by 6 bases; bases with no gene match: 8. In germline, CDR1 is MNHNY, CDR2 SVGAGI (reference sequence). The CDR3 loop spans 14 amino acids. The CDR3 bases are TGTGCCAGCAGGCCCGACAGGGGAGGTACTGAAGCTTTCTTT. Protein: CASRPDRGGTEAFF.

The gene calls are TRBV28 and TRBJ2-7; 11 bases are shared with TRBD1. This CDR3 is built from 18 residues. Germline CDR1 MDHEN, CDR2 SYDVKM. V dropped 5 bases and J dropped 5; count of bases not matched to a gene: 17. The CDR3 bases are TGTGCCAGCAGTCTGTATAACCTCCGGGACAGGGGGAGGCACGAGCAGTACTTC. Amino acids: CASSLYNLRDRGRHEQYF. The full variable domain, with the rest looked up from reference TRBV28 and TRBJ2-7, is DVKVTQSSRYLVKRTGEKVFLECVQDMDHENMFWYRQDPGLGLRLIYFSYDVKMKEKGDIPEGYSVSREKKERFSLILESASTNQTSMYLCASSLYNLRDRGRHEQYFGPGTRLTVT.

The chain is built from TRBV11-3 and TRBJ1-3; D perhaps matches TRBD1 (5 bases). This CDR3 has 19 amino acids. Germline V gene sequence: CDR1 SGHNT, CDR2 YENEEA. Trimming removed 2 bases from V and 1 base from J, with 21 bases in between. The CDR3 sequence is CASSLFANPGERSGNTIYF. The CDR3 nucleotides are TGTGCCAGCAGCTTATTTGCAAATCCGGGGGAAAGATCTGGAAACACCATATATTTT.

This chain links TRBV27 with TRBJ2-1; no reliable D call. V shed 1 base and J shed 2 bases, with 12 bases lying between them. CDR3 length: 16 residues. In germline, CDR1 is MNHEY, CDR2 SMNVEV (reference sequence). CDR3 protein: CASSLFPRLAYNEQFF. The CDR3 coding sequence is TGTGCCAGCAGTTTATTCCCCAGGCTCGCCTACAATGAGCAGTTCTTC.

This clone was detected a few times. Written as DNA, the CDR3 is TGTGCCAGCCGACCCGAGCCAGGGGGTGGAAACACCATATATTTT. Its translation is CASRPEPGGGNTIYF. The rearrangement links TRBV9 to TRBJ1-3; 7 nucleotides match TRBD1. J was trimmed by 3 bases and V by 7 bases; bases with no gene match: 10. The CDR3 covers 15 residues. From germline, CDR1 is SGDLS and CDR2 YYNGEE.

This clone was detected only once. The chain uses TRBV9 and TRBJ2-6; 7 bases are a match to TRBD1. Per germline, CDR1 SGDLS and CDR2 YYNGEE. This CDR3 region has 16 residues. Trimming cost V 3 bases and J 0 bases; bases outside gene matches: 3. The CDR3 region is CASSAGQDSGANVLTF. CDR3 nucleotide sequence: TGTGCCAGCAGCGCCGGACAGGACTCTGGGGCCAACGTCCTGACTTTC.

V usage is TRBV14 and J usage is TRBJ2-1; D uncertain. The CDR3 is 14 residues long. With 1 base removed from V and 3 bases from J, the gap between germline ends came to 7 bases. The germline V gene has CDR1 SGHDN and CDR2 FVKESK. CDR3 in amino acids: CASSQASGYNEQFF. Here the CDR3 DNA reads TGTGCCAGCAGCCAAGCCTCCGGCTACAATGAGCAGTTCTTC.

The chain uses TRBV11-2 and TRBJ2-2; a weak D match, TRBD2 (5 bases). V was pared by 2 bases and J by 8 bases, with 18 bases between. The CDR3 loop spans 16 amino acids. Germline-derived CDR1 and CDR2 are SGHAT and FQNNGV. CDR3 in DNA: TGTGCCAGCAGCTTATTGTGGACCTCCGAGGGAGGGGAGCTGTTTTTT. Protein: CASSLLWTSEGGELFF.

The chain couples TRBV7-2 to TRBJ1-2; TRBD1 matches at 10 bases. Germline V gives CDR1 SGHTA, CDR2 FQGNSA. J gave up 5 bases and V 5 bases, and 8 bases lay outside the gene matches. The CDR3 runs to 15 residues. In DNA, the CDR3 is TGTGCCAGCAGCCTAGAGACAGGGGGCATGTATGGCTACACCTTC. It codes for CASSLETGGMYGYTF.

J is TRBJ1-1 and V is TRBV27; TRBD1 is a possible D gene (6 bases). The CDR3 sequence is 15 residues long. CDR1 and CDR2 (germline): MNHEY, SMNVEV (reference sequence). Between the trimmed V and J ends, which lost 4 bases and 0 bases, there was a span of 12 bases. This CDR3 reads CASSSRGMVNTEAFF. The CDR3 region has the DNA TGTGCCAGCAGTTCCAGGGGAATGGTGAACACTGAAGCTTTCTTT.

This clone was counted a few times. The chain joins TRBV29-1 to TRBJ1-2; a weak D match, TRBD1 (6 bases). In germline, CDR1 is SQVTM, CDR2 ANQGSEA. This CDR3 region has 12 residues. V was cut by 4 bases and J by 7 bases, with 13 bases left in between. CDR3 in amino acids: CSVGAGESGYTF. In DNA form, the CDR3 reads TGCAGCGTTGGGGCAGGGGAAAGTGGCTACACCTTC.

The chain uses TRBV10-3 and TRBJ1-1; no clear D gene. CDR3 size: 14 residues. The ends were cut back, 6 bases at V and 0 bases at J, with 11 bases in the middle. Germline V gives CDR1 ENHRY, CDR2 SYGVKD. In nucleotides, the CDR3 is TGTGCCATCAGGGGGAGGGATATGAACACTGAAGCTTTCTTT. This codes for CAIRGRDMNTEAFF.

The V call is TRBV6-5, the J call TRBJ2-7, with D maybe TRBD1 (7 bases). Trimming cost V 5 bases and J 5 bases, with 13 bases left between them. This CDR3 comprises 13 residues. Germline V CDR1 and CDR2: MNHEY, SVGAGI. The DNA for the CDR3 is TGTGCCAGCAGTGACAGGGAGGTAAACGAGCAGTACTTC. Translated: CASSDREVNEQYF.